The entry below gives a single T cell receptor beta chain sequence along with its context. Its antigen remains undetermined. Per-base qualities were not stored, and no clone one base away is much larger. Looking up the germline V gene (reference sequence) yields CDR1 GTSNPN and CDR2 SVGIG. The CDR3 runs 15 amino acids, cysteine and phenylalanine included. Only the CDR3 region is kept as DNA, spanning 45 bases read in frame from base 1. The junction carries 14 bases between V and J, which are trimmed by 2 bases and 3 bases respectively. TCRbeta CDR3 regions were amplified from genomic DNA by means of the immunoSEQ Assay, a bias-controlled multiplex PCR. Regarding the original processing steps: The number of nucleated cells in each sample was estimated by amplification of reference gene primers within the assay. To quantify the absolute abundance of each unique TCRbeta CDR3 rearrangement, sequence reads were collapsed and filtered. For each sample, productive Simpson clonality was calculated as the square root of Simpson's diversity index across productive rearrangements. As stored in TCRdb, this immuneACCESS dataset retains in-frame rearrangements with V and J assigned. A fraction of the clones does not appear; measured against another copy, unresolved V genes explain less than half of the discrepancy, and the remainder lacks a known reason. V and J calls and clone size are as listed in that table; D and trimming were resolved from the DNA. The sample table contains 100,000 to 150,000 clones; only one count was recorded for about 81% of them. Clones ranked in the top ten supply about 2.2% of the sample.

This record comes from a study of blood T cell repertoires in COVID-19 (dated by TCRdb to the early 2020s). For context, the study as a whole: Samples from collaborators originated in the United States, Italy and Spain and spanned both the acute and convalescent phases of COVID-19. The material from the prospective study consisted of cDNA or gDNA derived from T cells, B-cell-depleted T cells, or PBMCs. The dataset comprised deeply sampled blood TCRbeta repertoires from subjects exposed to, actively infected with, or recovered from COVID-19. The repertoires were released in a freely available public database meant as a resource for research on the immune response to SARS-CoV-2. Samples were obtained from the ongoing ImmuneRACE study (first 160 participants) and from 1,254 subjects provided by 6 global collaborators. Nearly every sample came with metadata listing a de-identified subject ID, COVID-19 status, age in years and sex. Where available, HLA class I and class II types were obtained from metadata supplied by the sample provider rather than from assay-based typing. Results and caveats for the whole study, not just this receptor: How much clinical and demographic metadata was included differed by source and by participant, and the metadata was provided uncurated.

Participants in the prospective study were enrolled through a virtual design, were aged roughly 18 to 90 years, and lived in 24 United States geographic areas. In the prospective study, cohorts were assigned on the basis of participant-reported clinical history obtained from a screening survey and a study questionnaire. In the prospective study, whole blood, serum and a nasopharyngeal or oropharyngeal swab were collected from each participant by mobile phlebotomists. Prospective study participants could optionally give additional blood draws and questionnaires over a roughly two-month period. Prospective study blood samples were shipped either frozen or at room temperature before DNA extraction.

Sequencing was done on a sample of PBMCs or T cells enriched from blood (not recorded which). The sequence derives from a man aged 35 to 55 with acute COVID-19. This receptor chain uses TRBV30 and TRBJ1-5; the best D guess is TRBD1, with 5 bases matching. The CDR3 region reads CAWSSGVSNNQPQHF. Read as DNA, the sequence is TGTGCCTGGAGTTCGGGGGTGAGTAACAATCAGCCCCAGCATTTT.